A single sample gave rise to the 22 T cell receptor beta chains below, sequenced in a study of shared clonotypes between healthy human individuals. Terminally differentiated effector memory CD45RA+ cells were excluded from the naive CD8 cells, which were CD45RO-negative and positively selected for CCR7. Profiling relied on immunoSEQ multiplex PCR, and the TCRdb table lists in-frame clones only, not all of them. The table records 2 million to 2.5 million clones, about 95% of them present only once. Sequencing was done on a sample of naive CD8+ T cells sorted from blood. These receptors came from a young man in good health.

CDR3 protein: CASSVGWEGSTDTQYF. The CDR3 DNA reads as TGTGCCAGCAGCGTCGGGTGGGAGGGAAGCACAGATACGCAGTATTTT. The chain joins TRBV9 to TRBJ2-3; 7 nucleotides agree with TRBD2. Looked up from germline, CDR1 is SGDLS and CDR2 is YYNGEE. V shed 2 bases and J 0 bases; nucleotides not matched to a gene: 6. There are 16 residues in the CDR3.

The chain carries TRBV28 and TRBJ2-5; 8 bases match TRBD2. The CDR3 spans 14 residues. V lost 5 bases and J lost 3; bases outside the gene matches: 5. Germline V gene sequence: CDR1 MDHEN, CDR2 SYDVKM. In DNA form, the CDR3 reads TGTGCCAGCAGTAGCGGGGGCCAGGAAGAGACCCAGTACTTC. Translated, it gives CASSSGGQEETQYF.

The rearrangement uses TRBV19 and TRBJ2-3; no clear D gene. The germline V gene encodes CDR1 LNHDA and CDR2 SQIVND (reference sequence). The CDR3 spans 10 residues. The CDR3, as DNA: TGTCTCCTCAAGCCGTCTACGCAGTATTTT. Translation: CLLKPSTQYF.

The gene calls are TRBV4-3 and TRBJ2-2, with a tentative D call TRBD2 (6 bases). CDR1 is LGHNA, CDR2 YSLEER, per germline. There are 17 residues in the CDR3. Trimming took off 0 bases at V and 2 bases at J, with 13 bases between the two ends. In DNA, the CDR3 is TGCGCCAGCAGCCAAGATATGGAGGGTGTCAACACCGGGGAGCTGTTTTTT. This codes for CASSQDMEGVNTGELFF.

V usage is TRBV7-9 and J usage is TRBJ2-1, with 8 bases matching TRBD2. The CDR3 covers 16 residues. V shed 1 base and J 5 bases; nucleotides not matched to a gene: 7. The germline CDR1 and CDR2 sequences are SEHNR and FQNEAQ (reference sequence). CDR3 nucleotide sequence: TGTGCCAGCAGCTTAGTTGGTCTAGCGGGTCACAATGAGCAGTTCTTC. Protein sequence: CASSLVGLAGHNEQFF.

The rearrangement uses TRBV6-5 and TRBJ1-2; D is unresolved. The V gene's germline CDR1 is MNHEY and CDR2 SVGAGI. CDR3 length: 14 amino acids. V was clipped by 4 bases and J by 11 bases, with 20 bases between them. CDR3 sequence (DNA): TGTGCCAGCAGTTTCAATCCCTTAACTTTCGGGTACACCTTC. It encodes CASSFNPLTFGYTF.

The chain employs TRBV19 and TRBJ2-2, with D possibly being TRBD2 (5 bases). Between the trimmed V and J ends, which lost 4 bases and 8 bases, there was a span of 11 bases. Germline CDR1 is LNHDA and CDR2 is SQIVND (reference sequence). The CDR3 totals 13 residues. This chain's CDR3 is CASSTDFTGELFF. Here the CDR3 DNA reads TGTGCCAGTAGTACGGACTTTACGGGGGAGCTGTTTTTT.

The rearrangement joins TRBV7-9 to TRBJ1-2; possible D gene TRBD1, 6 bases. The CDR3 covers 16 residues. In germline, CDR1 is SEHNR, CDR2 FQNEAQ (reference sequence). V dropped 3 bases and J dropped 2 bases, with 16 bases sitting between them. The CDR3 bases are TGTGCCAGCAGCTTTAGACCAGCAGGGGCGAACTATGGCTACACCTTC. Translated, it gives CASSFRPAGANYGYTF.

The chain recombines TRBV6-5 with TRBJ1-2; TRBD1 might be the D (5 bases). The CDR3 totals 14 residues. Germline CDR1 reads MNHEY; CDR2 reads SVGAGI. Trimming stripped 6 bases from V and 7 bases from J, with 18 bases between. CDR3 nucleotide sequence: TGTGCCAGCAGCCCTCGGGGGAGCGGGTTTGGCTACACCTTC. Translating it yields CASSPRGSGFGYTF.

The genes are TRBV5-6 and TRBJ1-2; D is uncertain. The V end was cut by 4 bases, the J end by 0 bases, with 4 bases between. The germline V gene encodes CDR1 SGHDT and CDR2 YYEEEE. The CDR3 runs to 12 residues. CDR3 amino acids: CASSKSNYGYTF. In DNA, the CDR3 is TGTGCCAGCAGCAAGTCTAACTATGGCTACACCTTC.

The chain combines TRBV19 with TRBJ2-2; 10 bases agree with TRBD1. Germline values: CDR1 LNHDA, CDR2 SQIVND (reference sequence). Trimming took 5 bases from V and 7 from J; bases not matched to a gene: 10. This CDR3 contains 16 residues. CDR3 nucleotides: TGTGCCAGTAGTCCGACCGGGACAGGGGATGGCGGGGAGCTGTTTTTT. This gives the protein CASSPTGTGDGGELFF.

As for this clone: The same CDR3 can be traced to other DNA sequences in this sample. V gene TRBV2 combines with J gene TRBJ2-7; D is undetermined. The germline CDR1 and CDR2 sequences are SNHLY and FYNNEI. V was cut by 4 bases and J by 2 bases, with 3 bases left in between. This CDR3 comprises 11 residues. For the CDR3, the DNA is TGTGCCAGCAGTGGGGCCTACGAGCAGTACTTC. Protein product: CASSGAYEQYF.

The V and J genes are TRBV19 and TRBJ2-1, with 8 bases lining up with TRBD2. Per germline, CDR1 LNHDA and CDR2 SQIVND (reference sequence). Germline trimming cut 5 bases from V and 0 bases from J; bases unmatched to any gene: 3. CDR3 length: 15 residues. The CDR3 DNA reads TGTGCCAGTAGTTTACTAGCGGACTCCTACAATGAGCAGTTCTTC. Translated: CASSLLADSYNEQFF.

The rearrangement links TRBV7-6 to TRBJ2-2; 9 bases match TRBD2. CDR1 is SGHVS, CDR2 FNYEAQ, per germline. The CDR3 has 15 residues. V lost 4 bases to trimming and J lost 6 bases; unmatched junction nucleotides: 6. CDR3 coding DNA: TGTGCCAGCAGCTCTTTAGCGGGAGTGGCCGGGGAGCTGTTTTTT. Its translation is CASSSLAGVAGELFF.

Only a few counts were recorded for this clone. The genes are TRBV5-6 and TRBJ1-2; no clear D gene. Germline V gene lookup returns CDR1 SGHDT and CDR2 YYEEEE. The CDR3 is made up of 14 amino acids. Trimming pared 0 bases from V and 8 bases from J, leaving 14 bases between. CDR3 sequence: CASSLAVDMEGYTF. CDR3 DNA sequence: TGTGCCAGCAGCTTGGCCGTAGACATGGAGGGCTACACCTTC.

V is TRBV27 and J is TRBJ2-1; maybe TRBD2 (6 bases). This CDR3 is built from 16 residues. Trimming left V 4 bases short and J 5 bases short, with 18 bases between. Per germline, CDR1 MNHEY and CDR2 SMNVEV (reference sequence). The CDR3 DNA reads TGTGCCAGCAGTTCGCTCGGGACTCGGGCCAACAATGAGCAGTTCTTC. Translating it yields CASSSLGTRANNEQFF.

This rearrangement joins TRBV7-9 to TRBJ2-1; no clear D. V lost 5 bases to trimming and J lost 6 bases, with 14 bases between them. Germline assignment: CDR1 SEHNR and CDR2 FQNEAQ (reference sequence). The CDR3 sequence is 14 residues long. The CDR3 sequence: CASSPRVGGNEQFF. The CDR3 nucleotides read TGTGCCAGCAGCCCAAGGGTGGGTGGCAATGAGCAGTTCTTC.

The chain links TRBV12-5 to TRBJ2-1, with 8 nucleotides matching TRBD2. The CDR3 spans 13 residues. Germline V gene sequence: CDR1 LGHNT, CDR2 FRNRAP. The V gene end was trimmed by 6 bases and the J gene end by 2 bases; junction bases not matched to a gene: 0. The CDR3 loop is CASGLAAYNEQFF. The CDR3 DNA reads TGTGCTAGTGGACTAGCGGCCTACAATGAGCAGTTCTTC.

The chain uses TRBV30 and TRBJ1-5; D not certain. The CDR3 has 14 amino acids. V dropped 2 bases and J dropped 0 bases, with 8 bases sitting between them. Germline V lookup: CDR1 GTSNPN, CDR2 SVGIG (reference sequence). CDR3 amino acids: CAWSFGASNQPQHF. The CDR3 nucleotides read TGTGCCTGGAGTTTCGGTGCTAGCAATCAGCCCCAGCATTTT.

The count of this clone is one. This chain uses TRBV12-5 with TRBJ2-1; TRBD2 matches at 13 bases. This CDR3 comprises 18 residues. Looked up from germline, CDR1 is LGHNT and CDR2 is FRNRAP. The V and J ends lost 1 base and 8 bases, in that order; junction bases with no gene match: 11. CDR3: CASGLGTSGGPARDEQFF. CDR3 bases: TGTGCTAGTGGTTTGGGGACTAGCGGGGGACCGGCCCGGGATGAGCAGTTCTTC.

The CDR3 reads CAWSATGANVLTF. As DNA, the CDR3 is TGTGCCTGGAGCGCTACAGGGGCCAACGTCCTGACTTTC. This rearrangement joins TRBV30 to TRBJ2-6; D call uncertain. The CDR3 runs 13 residues. Germline V lookup: CDR1 GTSNPN, CDR2 SVGIG (reference sequence). With 3 bases removed from V and 4 bases from J, the gap between germline ends came to 7 bases.

V gene TRBV6-4 combines with J gene TRBJ1-2; D remains ambiguous. This CDR3 spans 8 amino acids. Germline V lookup: CDR1 MRHNA, CDR2 SNTAGT. Trimming shortened V by 4 bases and J by 9 bases, and 0 bases separated the two germline ends. The CDR3 DNA follows: TGTGCCAGCAGTGGCTACACCTTC. Its translation: CASSGYTF.